The 8 T cell receptor beta chains below come from one sample, sequenced in a study of blood T cell repertoires in COVID-19. The protocol was immunoSEQ multiplex PCR, while the TCRdb copy is restricted to in-frame clones and leaves out a portion. Of roughly 14,000 clones in the sample, approximately 80% were seen once. Input material: peripheral blood. The receptor source for this set is a woman aged 45 to 65 with active or convalescent COVID-19.

The chain uses TRBV27 and TRBJ2-7; TRBD2 is a possible D gene (7 bases). Germline values: CDR1 MNHEY, CDR2 SMNVEV (reference sequence). The CDR3 loop spans 15 amino acids. Trimming stripped 3 bases from V and 1 base from J, with 13 bases between. The CDR3 coding sequence is TGTGCCAGCAGTTTTGCGGGGGCCATATCCTACGAGCAGTACTTC. It encodes CASSFAGAISYEQYF.

The chain links TRBV11-2 to TRBJ2-5; no firm D call. The CDR3 covers 15 residues. Germline CDR1 SGHAT, CDR2 FQNNGV. The ends were cut back, 1 base at V and 5 bases at J, with 14 bases in the middle. Here the CDR3 DNA reads TGTGCCAGCAGCTTAGTACTCAGGCTGGGCGAGACCCAGTACTTC. It encodes CASSLVLRLGETQYF.

This chain connects TRBV7-2 to TRBJ2-6; 9 bases map to TRBD2. CDR1 SGHTA and CDR2 FQGNSA come from the germline V gene. The CDR3 extends over 16 amino acids. V lost 8 bases to trimming and J lost 0 bases; unmatched junction nucleotides: 5. CDR3 in amino acids: CASPPSGISGANVLTF. The CDR3 DNA reads as TGTGCCAGCCCACCTAGCGGGATCTCTGGGGCCAACGTCCTGACTTTC.

The V gene is TRBV6-5, the J gene TRBJ1-5, with TRBD1 matching over 9 bases. The CDR3 totals 14 residues. Trimming cost V 6 bases and J 5 bases; bases outside gene matches: 5. Germline-derived CDR1 and CDR2 are MNHEY and SVGAGI. The CDR3 spells CASRGTGPYQPQHF. The CDR3 DNA is TGTGCCAGCAGGGGGACAGGGCCCTATCAGCCCCAGCATTTT.

This clone was counted between two and nine times. V is TRBV7-9 and J is TRBJ1-2; 8 positions agree with TRBD1. CDR1 is SEHNR and CDR2 is FQNEAQ in the germline V gene (reference sequence). The V gene end was trimmed by 6 bases and the J gene end by 4 bases; junction bases not matched to a gene: 4. This CDR3 is 13 amino acids long. The CDR3 region is CASSSTGAYGYTF. The CDR3 region has the DNA TGTGCCAGCAGTTCGACAGGGGCCTATGGCTACACCTTC.

This sequence joins TRBV30 and TRBJ1-2, with a tentative D call TRBD1 (6 bases). This CDR3 is 14 amino acids long. Germline V gene lookup returns CDR1 GTSNPN and CDR2 SVGIG (reference sequence). Trimming stripped 0 bases from V and 3 bases from J, with 11 bases between. The CDR3 DNA is TGTGCCTGGAGTGTAATGCAGGGGTACTATGGCTACACCTTC. Its protein is CAWSVMQGYYGYTF.

In DNA, the CDR3 is TGCGCCAGCAGCCCCCCGGGACAGAGCTCTGGGGCCAACGTCCTGACTTTC. Translated, it gives CASSPPGQSSGANVLTF. J is TRBJ2-6 and V is TRBV5-1; the match to TRBD1 covers 7 bases. The length of the CDR3 is 17 residues. With 4 bases clipped from V and 0 bases from J, the junction kept 7 bases outside the gene matches. The germline V gene has CDR1 SGHRS and CDR2 YFSETQ.

V is TRBV4-1 and J is TRBJ2-1, with 11 bases matching TRBD2. Germline trimming cut 4 bases from V and 4 bases from J; bases unmatched to any gene: 18. Germline V gives CDR1 MGHRA, CDR2 YSYEKL. The CDR3 is 20 amino acids. The DNA for the CDR3 is TGCGCCAGCAGCCCCCTGGGCCGACTAGCGGGACCCAAGGAGTACAATGAGCAGTTCTTC. Translated, it gives CASSPLGRLAGPKEYNEQFF.